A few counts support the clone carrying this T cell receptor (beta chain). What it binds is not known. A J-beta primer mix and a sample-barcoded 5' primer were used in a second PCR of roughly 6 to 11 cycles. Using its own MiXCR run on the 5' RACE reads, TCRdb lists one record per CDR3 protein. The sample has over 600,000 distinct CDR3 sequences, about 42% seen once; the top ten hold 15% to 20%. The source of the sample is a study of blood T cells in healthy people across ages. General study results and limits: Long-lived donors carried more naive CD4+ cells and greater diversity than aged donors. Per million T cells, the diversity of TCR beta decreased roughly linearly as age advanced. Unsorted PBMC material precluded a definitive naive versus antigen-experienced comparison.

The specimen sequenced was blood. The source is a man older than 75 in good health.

The CDR3 is CSAIRPGLAPNEQFF. CDR3 in DNA: TGCAGTGCTATCCGTCCGGGACTAGCGCCCAATGAGCAGTTCTTC. The rearrangement joins TRBV20-1 to TRBJ2-1; 10 positions match TRBD2. V lost 4 bases and J lost 6; bases outside the gene matches: 9. The CDR3 runs 15 residues. Germline CDR1 is DFQATT and CDR2 is SNEGSKA (reference sequence).